The 25 T cell receptor beta chains below come from one sample, sequenced in a study of cytomegalovirus exposure and HLA in healthy donors. PCR primers comprised 60 Vbeta and 13 Jbeta primers. Assay used: immunoSEQ multiplex PCR; TCRdb lists only in-frame clones, some missing. The sample includes 150,000 to 200,000 clones, about four fifths of them seen just once. Sequenced: PBMCs. The source of these receptors is a woman aged 18-30 years in good health and CMV-seronegative.

The CDR3 spells CASSDRAIAKNIQYF. The CDR3 region has the DNA TGCGCCAGCAGCGACAGGGCAATAGCCAAAAACATTCAGTACTTC. The chain links TRBV4-1 to TRBJ2-4; TRBD1 aligns across 7 bases. CDR1 and CDR2 from the germline V gene are MGHRA and YSYEKL. V shed 5 bases and J 0 bases; nucleotides not matched to a gene: 4. The CDR3 consists of 15 residues.

There are a few counts of this clone. The chain has TRBV7-2 and TRBJ2-5; D is possibly TRBD2 (5 bases). The CDR3 totals 14 residues. Germline V gives CDR1 SGHTA, CDR2 FQGNSA. Deletions cut 5 bases from V and 5 bases from J, with 15 bases between. Here the CDR3 reads CASSPPPSIETQYF. The CDR3 DNA sequence: TGTGCCAGCAGCCCCCCCCCTAGCATTGAGACCCAGTACTTC.

This clone was detected once. The chain uses TRBV23-1 and TRBJ2-5; the match to TRBD2 covers 9 bases. Being an ORF, TRBV23-1 has a function that is uncertain. The CDR3 contains 16 residues. The V and J ends lost 3 bases and 2 bases, in that order; junction bases with no gene match: 7. The DNA of the CDR3 is TGCGCCAGCAGTCAGGAGCGCGGGGGGGGGCAAGAGACCCAGTACTTC. Amino acids: CASSQERGGGQETQYF.

The CDR3 DNA is TGTGCCAGTAGTGACTCGGACAGGGAACACTGGACAGATACGCAGTATTTT. Protein product: CASSDSDREHWTDTQYF. The gene calls are TRBV19 and TRBJ2-3; 8 nucleotides match TRBD1. The CDR3 spans 17 residues. The ends lost 5 bases at V and 3 bases at J; junction bases unmatched: 13. CDR1 is LNHDA and CDR2 is SQIVND in the germline V gene (reference sequence).

The chain has TRBV11-3 and TRBJ2-2; perhaps TRBD2 as D (6 bases). Trimming cost V 3 bases and J 2 bases, with 10 bases left between them. The CDR3 is 15 amino acids. Germline V gene sequence: CDR1 SGHNT, CDR2 YENEEA. The DNA of the CDR3 is TGTGCCAGCAGCTTCGGGGGTACAAACACCGGGGAGCTGTTTTTT. This encodes CASSFGGTNTGELFF.

CDR3 bases: TGTGCCAGCAGCCGACGCGAGGTTACTGAAGCTTTCTTT. Amino acids: CASSRREVTEAFF. The chain couples TRBV7-2 to TRBJ1-1, with D uncertain. Trimming shortened V by 5 bases and J by 5 bases, and 12 bases separated the two germline ends. The germline V gene has CDR1 SGHTA and CDR2 FQGNSA. The CDR3 is made up of 13 amino acids.

V usage is TRBV19 and J usage is TRBJ2-5; the D gene is possibly TRBD1 (5 bases). V lost 4 bases and J lost 0, with 18 bases in between. The CDR3 loop spans 17 amino acids. The germline CDR1 and CDR2 sequences are LNHDA and SQIVND (reference sequence). The DNA for the CDR3 is TGTGCCAGTAGTACGACACACCTATCCAGGGACCAAGAGACCCAGTACTTC. Translating gives CASSTTHLSRDQETQYF.

This clone was seen a few times. This chain connects TRBV2 to TRBJ2-6, with D perhaps matching TRBD1 (7 bases). Looked up from germline, CDR1 is SNHLY and CDR2 is FYNNEI. CDR3 length: 17 amino acids. V lost 3 bases and J 3 bases, leaving 15 bases between the germline ends. CDR3 protein: CASSETDREVGANVLTF. The CDR3 DNA reads TGTGCCAGCAGTGAGACCGACAGGGAGGTTGGGGCCAACGTCCTGACTTTC. The full variable domain, with the rest looked up from reference TRBV2 and TRBJ2-6, is EPEVTQTPSHQVTQMGQEVILRCVPISNHLYFYWYRQILGQKVEFLVSFYNNEISEKSEIFDDQFSVERPDGSNFTLKIRSTKLEDSAMYFCASSETDREVGANVLTFGAGSRLTVL.

The J gene is TRBJ1-5, the V gene TRBV27; D remains ambiguous. CDR1 and CDR2 (germline): MNHEY, SMNVEV (reference sequence). The CDR3 covers 16 residues. Trimming pared 4 bases from V and 7 bases from J, leaving 20 bases between. The CDR3 spells CASSSVGRPLRQPQHF. CDR3 DNA: TGTGCCAGCAGTTCAGTAGGAAGACCCCTCAGGCAGCCCCAGCATTTT.

The V gene is TRBV28, the J gene TRBJ2-2, with 10 nucleotides matching TRBD2. With 5 bases clipped from V and 5 bases from J, the junction kept 5 bases outside the gene matches. Looked up from germline, CDR1 is MDHEN and CDR2 is SYDVKM. The CDR3 has 15 amino acids. DNA for the CDR3: TGTGCCAGCAGTAGGCTAGCGGGAGTTACCGGGGAGCTGTTTTTT. Translating gives CASSRLAGVTGELFF.

This clone has just a few counts. The chain employs TRBV10-3 and TRBJ1-2; possible D gene TRBD1, 6 bases. This CDR3 spans 12 amino acids. The germline V and J ends were trimmed by 10 bases and 5 bases, with 14 bases remaining between them. Per germline, CDR1 ENHRY and CDR2 SYGVKD. CDR3 DNA: TGTGCCACCTTTCAGGGGCCTTATGGCTACACCTTC. Protein sequence: CATFQGPYGYTF.

V and J are TRBV29-1 and TRBJ1-1, with 8 positions matching TRBD1. V dropped 5 bases and J dropped 1; count of bases not matched to a gene: 3. The germline V gene has CDR1 SQVTM and CDR2 ANQGSEA. This CDR3 is built from 13 residues. The CDR3 reads CSVSGQGNTEAFF. CDR3 coding DNA: TGCAGCGTTTCCGGACAGGGGAACACTGAAGCTTTCTTT.

The DNA of the CDR3 is TGTGCCAGTAGTAGGGCTACCGGGGGGTTCTACGAGCAGTACTTC. This codes for CASSRATGGFYEQYF. This chain links TRBV19 with TRBJ2-7; 7 nucleotides align to TRBD2. CDR1 and CDR2 from the germline V gene are LNHDA and SQIVND (reference sequence). Trimming cost V 4 bases and J 3 bases; bases outside gene matches: 9. This CDR3 has 15 amino acids.

The chain has TRBV7-2 and TRBJ1-2, with TRBD1 matching 7 bases. With V trimmed by 5 bases and J by 4 bases, 4 bases remained unmatched. The germline V gene has CDR1 SGHTA and CDR2 FQGNSA. This CDR3 is 13 amino acids long. In DNA, the CDR3 is TGTGCCAGCAGCCAGGGACAGCGCTATGGCTACACCTTC. It yields the protein CASSQGQRYGYTF.

V and J are TRBV25-1 and TRBJ1-2, with a possible D match to TRBD1 (6 bases). The CDR3 has 15 residues. The germline V gene encodes CDR1 MGHDK and CDR2 SYGVNS. The V end lost 4 bases, the J end lost 3 bases, and 15 bases lay between the germline ends. The CDR3 DNA sequence: TGTGCCAGCAGTGCCCTCGGGGGGGCCTACTATGGCTACACCTTC. It yields the protein CASSALGGAYYGYTF.

The chain links TRBV7-2 to TRBJ2-6; D is unresolved. CDR3 length: 14 amino acids. Germline-derived CDR1 and CDR2 are SGHTA and FQGNSA. The germline V and J ends were trimmed by 2 bases and 4 bases, with 6 bases remaining between them. The CDR3 loop is CASSLSRGANVLTF. The CDR3 coding sequence is TGTGCCAGCAGCTTATCGAGAGGGGCCAACGTCCTGACTTTC.

CDR3 DNA sequence: TGTGCCACCAGGCAGGGGCGGAGCTCCTATAATTCACCCCTCCACTTT. Translating it yields CATRQGRSSYNSPLHF. The V gene is TRBV19, the J gene TRBJ1-6; a possible D gene is TRBD1 (6 bases). This CDR3 has 16 residues. The V end lost 10 bases, the J end lost 0 bases, and 16 bases lay between the germline ends. Germline assignment: CDR1 LNHDA and CDR2 SQIVND (reference sequence).

This clone was observed a handful of times. This chain links TRBV7-6 with TRBJ1-1; D possibly corresponds to TRBD1 (5 bases). This CDR3 spans 15 amino acids. V lost 1 base and J lost 0, with 9 bases in between. Germline CDR1 is SGHVS and CDR2 is FNYEAQ. The CDR3 nucleotides read TGTGCCAGCAGCTTAGGGTCAGGGATGAACACTGAAGCTTTCTTT. Protein product: CASSLGSGMNTEAFF.

The chain is built from TRBV28 and TRBJ2-7; 9 positions agree with TRBD2. V lost 7 bases and J lost 2; bases outside the gene matches: 6. The CDR3 contains 14 residues. Per germline, CDR1 MDHEN and CDR2 SYDVKM. The CDR3 sequence: CASNRLAETYEQYF. CDR3 DNA: TGTGCCAGCAATAGACTAGCGGAAACCTACGAGCAGTACTTC.

This chain links TRBV11-3 with TRBJ2-1, with no clear D. This CDR3 region has 11 residues. V was trimmed by 4 bases and J by 12 bases, leaving 10 bases between them. Germline V gives CDR1 SGHNT, CDR2 YENEEA. The CDR3 protein is CASSSDRAQFF. CDR3 DNA sequence: TGTGCCAGCAGCTCCGATCGCGCGCAGTTCTTC.

J is TRBJ1-1 and V is TRBV14; D gene unclear. In germline, CDR1 is SGHDN, CDR2 FVKESK. Trimming took off 1 base at V and 3 bases at J, with 3 bases between the two ends. This CDR3 has 12 residues. The CDR3 nucleotides are TGTGCCAGCAGCCAAGTCGACACTGAAGCTTTCTTT. Its protein is CASSQVDTEAFF.

The count of this clone is one. Germline is not matched at one junction end, which may reflect a read error. The V and J genes are TRBV7-7 and TRBJ2-5; D may be TRBD2 (6 bases). The CDR3 consists of 13 residues. CDR1 is SSHAT, CDR2 FNYEAQ, per germline (reference sequence). The CDR3: CASSLAEEETQYF. In DNA, the CDR3 is TGTGCTAGCAGCTTAGCGGAGGAGGAGACCCAGTACTTC.

The rearrangement links TRBV7-9 to TRBJ2-5; D remains unclear. The ends were cut back, 9 bases at V and 2 bases at J, with 16 bases in the middle. CDR3 length equals 14 residues. CDR1 and CDR2 (germline): SEHNR, FQNEAQ (reference sequence). This CDR3 reads CASREADFQETQYF. CDR3 coding DNA: TGTGCCAGTCGCGAGGCAGACTTTCAAGAGACCCAGTACTTC.

The chain employs TRBV5-5 and TRBJ2-7, with D perhaps matching TRBD1 (6 bases). V was pared by 6 bases and J by 3 bases, with 19 bases between. There are 15 residues in the CDR3. Germline V gene data show CDR1 as SGHKS and CDR2 as YYEKEE (reference sequence). CDR3 DNA: TGTGCCAGCACCAGCCCCGAGACAGGCCTCTACGAGCAGTACTTC. It yields the protein CASTSPETGLYEQYF.

CDR3 sequence: CASSLDHLDPGGFF. CDR3 in DNA: TGTGCCAGCAGCTTAGATCATCTCGACCCCGGAGGTTTCTTT. The rearrangement links TRBV11-2 to TRBJ1-1; no clear D gene. Germline loops: CDR1 SGHAT, CDR2 FQNNGV. This CDR3 contains 14 residues. The V end was cut by 0 bases, the J end by 13 bases, with 18 bases between.